This T cell receptor beta chain derives from a study of CD8+ T cells in alopecia areata. About the study: Recipients were roughly 7-10-week-old female C3H/HeJ mice grafted with skin from roughly 6-12-month-old C3H/HeJ donors with spontaneous alopecia.

Extraction and reverse transcription of RNA yielded cDNA as the sequencing template. Repertoires were generated with immunoSEQ multiplex PCR, while TCRdb's copy carries only in-frame clones and drops some. Sampling found 200,000 to 300,000 clones, none seen once. A sort of pooled cutaneous lymph node cells used CD4, CD8alpha, NKG2D, NKG2ACE and other stains. The CDR3 spans 15 residues. CDR1 is NNHDY and CDR2 is SYVADS in the germline V gene. The J segment lost 5 bases and the V segment lost 4 bases, leaving 2 bases of the junction unmatched. Study-wide points: Greater clonality was observed in lesional scalp samples, especially alopecia totalis/universalis, versus normal scalp. Although TCR sharing was seen in mice, sharing across patients was less clear, possibly for HLA-related reasons.

Concerning this clone itself: No antigen is known for it. Genes here carry mouse names. The observed sequence ends 4 residues before the CDR3 terminus, with the missing tail filled in from the germline J gene.

The chain recombines TRBV13-3 with TRBJ2-1; 14 bases fit TRBD2. The receptor was derived from a C3H/HeJ mouse with alopecia areata. This strain has MHC haplotype H2-k. Sequenced: CD4+ T cells sorted from a lymph node. The CDR3 loop reads CASSWDWGGDAEQFF. Partial CDR3 DNA: TGTGCCAGCAGTTGGGACTGGGGGGGCGATGCT.